These 8 T cell receptor beta chains came from one sample sequenced in a study of technical replicates of blood from a few donors. Repertoires were generated with immunoSEQ multiplex PCR, while TCRdb's copy carries only in-frame clones and drops some. The table records approximately 75,000 clones, approximately 92% of them present only once. The sequenced sample consisted of T cells isolated from PBMCs. These receptors were taken from a human donor in good health.

This clone was detected only once. The rearrangement links TRBV25-1 to TRBJ2-6; D is perhaps TRBD1 (6 bases). V lost 3 bases and J 0 bases, leaving 12 bases between the germline ends. The CDR3 totals 17 residues. Germline-derived CDR1 and CDR2 are MGHDK and SYGVNS. CDR3 sequence reads: CASSEGHRPSGANVLTF. The CDR3 DNA sequence: TGTGCCAGCAGTGAGGGACACAGGCCCTCTGGGGCCAACGTCCTGACTTTC.

The chain uses TRBV9 and TRBJ1-1; TRBD1 matches at 9 bases. The germline CDR1 and CDR2 sequences are SGDLS and YYNGEE. This CDR3 region has 13 residues. V shed 5 bases, J shed 4 bases, and the junction held 3 bases outside the gene matches. Here the CDR3 reads CASRQGASTEAFF. Here the CDR3 DNA reads TGTGCCAGCAGACAGGGGGCGAGCACTGAAGCTTTCTTT.

The rearrangement joins TRBV5-1 to TRBJ1-1, with 12 bases identical to TRBD1. CDR3 length equals 15 residues. Germline V gene sequence: CDR1 SGHRS, CDR2 YFSETQ. The junction had 4 bases not matched to a gene; V was cut back by 0 bases and J by 7 bases. The DNA of the CDR3 is TGCGCCAGCAGCTTGGCGGGACAGGGGGCCGGTGAAGCTTTCTTT. Its protein product is CASSLAGQGAGEAFF.

This clone was observed a few times. The chain recombines TRBV18 with TRBJ1-1; tentatively, D is TRBD1 (6 bases). V lost 2 bases and J lost 3, with 7 bases in between. The CDR3 spans 13 residues. Germline V gene data show CDR1 as KGHSH and CDR2 as LQKENI. CDR3: CASSPRTDTEAFF. DNA of the CDR3: TGTGCCAGCTCACCAAGGACAGACACTGAAGCTTTCTTT.

This chain joins TRBV6-5 and TRBJ2-4, with D perhaps TRBD2 (5 bases). This CDR3 is 16 amino acids long. Germline CDR1 reads MNHEY; CDR2 reads SVGAGI. The V end lost 0 bases, the J end lost 0 bases, and 9 bases lay between the germline ends. Here the CDR3 reads CASSYSEGLAKNIQYF. The DNA for the CDR3 is TGTGCCAGCAGTTACTCTGAGGGTCTAGCCAAAAACATTCAGTACTTC.

The chain links TRBV11-3 to TRBJ2-7; D possibly corresponds to TRBD2 (6 bases). The CDR3 has 15 amino acids. Germline CDR1 reads SGHNT; CDR2 reads YENEEA. V gave up 3 bases and J gave up 4 bases, with 16 bases separating them. The CDR3 DNA follows: TGTGCCAGCAGCTTTTCCGGGACTGAAAATTACGAGCAGTACTTC. Translation gives CASSFSGTENYEQYF.

The genes are TRBV19 and TRBJ1-5, with 9 bases lining up with TRBD1. Germline V gene lookup returns CDR1 LNHDA and CDR2 SQIVND (reference sequence). The junction had 6 bases not matched to a gene; V was cut back by 11 bases and J by 4 bases. This CDR3 comprises 13 residues. CDR3 in amino acids: CASRTGVNQPQHF. CDR3 bases: TGTGCCTCACGGACAGGGGTGAATCAGCCCCAGCATTTT.

The chain carries TRBV7-9 and TRBJ2-7; D is ambiguous. V lost 1 base to trimming and J lost 2 bases, with 12 bases between them. The germline gives CDR1 SEHNR, CDR2 FQNEAQ (reference sequence). This CDR3 region has 15 residues. CDR3 region: CASSLEASTAYEQYF. As DNA, the CDR3 is TGTGCCAGCAGCTTAGAGGCTAGTACGGCCTACGAGCAGTACTTC.